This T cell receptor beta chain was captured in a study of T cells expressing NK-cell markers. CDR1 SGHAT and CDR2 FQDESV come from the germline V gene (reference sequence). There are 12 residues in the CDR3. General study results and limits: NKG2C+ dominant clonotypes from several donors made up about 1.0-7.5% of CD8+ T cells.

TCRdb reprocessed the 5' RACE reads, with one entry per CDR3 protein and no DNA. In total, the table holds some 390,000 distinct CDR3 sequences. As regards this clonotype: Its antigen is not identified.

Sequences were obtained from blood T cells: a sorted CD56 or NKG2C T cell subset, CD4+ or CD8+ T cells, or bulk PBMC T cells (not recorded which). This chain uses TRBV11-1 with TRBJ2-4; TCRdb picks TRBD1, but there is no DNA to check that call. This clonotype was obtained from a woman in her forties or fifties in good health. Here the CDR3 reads CASMGETNIQYF.